This TCR beta chain was documented in a study of T cell changes during pregnancy in multiple sclerosis. This CDR3 is 14 amino acids long. V lost 6 bases, J lost 2 bases, and 4 bases stayed unmatched. CDR1 and CDR2 (germline): SNHLY, FYNNEI. The repertoire was sequenced with immunoSEQ multiplex PCR; TCRdb's copy has only in-frame clones and lacks some. The repertoire has about 81,000 clones, around 93% of them found once; the top ten carry about 1.3%. The origin of this receptor is a female donor in good health, enrolled as a control in a pregnancy study. The V and J genes are TRBV2 and TRBJ2-7; TRBD1 aligns across 10 bases. This specimen was peripheral blood, taken in the third trimester of pregnancy. CDR3 sequence (DNA): TGTGCCAGCAGGACAGGGGGCTATACCTACGAGCAGTACTTC. Protein sequence: CASRTGGYTYEQYF.